This T cell receptor beta chain emerged from a study of molecular identifiers for immune sequencing clone quantification. This clonotype was counted between two and nine times. One entry per CDR3 protein results from TCRdb running MiXCR on the PCR reads. The table lists about half a million distinct CDR3 sequences, roughly 24% of them singletons. Sequenced: naive CD8+ T cells from blood, with Jurkat cell RNA spiked in. As to subset: FACS-sorted CD8+CD4-CCR7+CD45RA+ naive T cells. This receptor was taken from a human donor in good health. Some libraries in this study had Jurkat cell RNA spiked in.

The CDR3 DNA is TGTGCCAGCAGCCACCCCCAAGCGCGTCGGGCGATAGGCAGAGAGACCCAGTACTTC. Translation gives CASSHPQARRAIGRETQYF. The genes are TRBV9 and TRBJ2-5; D gene unclear. V was cut by 4 bases and J by 4 bases, with 29 bases left in between. The length of the CDR3 is 19 residues. CDR1 is SGDLS and CDR2 is YYNGEE in the germline V gene.